The next 13 T cell receptor beta chains were all read from a single sample in a study of blood T cells in healthy people across ages. Then a second PCR, running roughly 7 to 11 cycles, was carried out with a sample-barcoded 5' primer and a J-beta primer mix. TCRdb re-derived calls from the 5' RACE reads in MiXCR, one entry per CDR3 protein. This table holds roughly 1.6 million distinct CDR3 sequences, about 32% found once. The sample comprised blood. Source of these receptors: a woman aged 25 to 45 in good health.

Details on this clonotype: One end of the junction fails to match germline, which may point to a read error. The CDR3 DNA reads as TGCGCCAACAGCTTGGCCGTAGCGGGCGGAAATGAGCAGTTCTTC. Protein product: CANSLAVAGGNEQFF. The chain is built from TRBV5-1 and TRBJ2-1, with 7 bases matching TRBD2. CDR1 and CDR2 from the germline V gene are SGHRS and YFSETQ. This CDR3 spans 15 amino acids.

There are many counts of this clonotype. The chain joins TRBV20-1 to TRBJ2-7; TRBD2 matches 14 bases. Per the germline V gene, CDR1 is DFQATT and CDR2 is SNEGSKA (reference sequence). The CDR3 is 13 amino acids. The J segment lost 4 bases and the V segment lost 6 bases, leaving 2 bases of the junction unmatched. The CDR3 DNA is TGCAGTGCCGGACTAGCGGGAGGTTACGAGCAGTACTTC. Protein: CSAGLAGGYEQYF.

As regards this clonotype: The junction shows a germline mismatch at one end, possibly a read error. The chain couples TRBV6-2 or TRBV6-3 to TRBJ1-2; 7 bases align to TRBD1. CDR3 length equals 13 residues. CDR1 and CDR2 (germline): MNHEY, SVGEGT. In nucleotides, the CDR3 is TGTGCCGGCAGGATGACAGGGACCTCTGGCTACACCTTC. Its translation is CAGRMTGTSGYTF.

This sequence joins TRBV7-3 and TRBJ2-1; TRBD1 or TRBD2 may be the D gene (6 bases each). The CDR3 contains 15 residues. The V gene's germline CDR1 is SGHTA and CDR2 FQGTGA. V lost 5 bases to trimming and J lost 4 bases, with 15 bases between them. CDR3: CASSQGGSLYNEQFF. In DNA form, the CDR3 reads TGTGCCAGCAGCCAAGGGGGGAGCCTTTACAATGAGCAGTTCTTC.

This clonotype was counted between two and nine times. The V and J genes are TRBV20-1 and TRBJ2-4; 14 bases line up with TRBD2. The junction had 4 bases not matched to a gene; V was cut back by 3 bases and J by 0 bases. The CDR3 runs to 17 residues. From germline, CDR1 is DFQATT and CDR2 SNEGSKA (reference sequence). For the CDR3, the DNA is TGCAGTGCTAGTGGGGGACTAGCGGGAGTAGCCAAAAACATTCAGTACTTC. Protein product: CSASGGLAGVAKNIQYF.

The V gene is TRBV20-1, the J gene TRBJ2-7, with TRBD2 identical over 9 bases. The germline V gene has CDR1 DFQATT and CDR2 SNEGSKA (reference sequence). There are 13 residues in the CDR3. The V segment lost 6 bases and the J segment 6 bases; nucleotides outside the gene matches: 9. This chain's CDR3 is CSALPGTSLEQYF. CDR3 nucleotides: TGCAGTGCCCTCCCGGGGACTAGCCTCGAGCAGTACTTC.

This clonotype was recorded once. This chain links TRBV20-1 with TRBJ1-1; 7 nucleotides align to TRBD1. V shed 5 bases and J 0 bases; nucleotides not matched to a gene: 6. The CDR3 has 14 residues. CDR1 and CDR2 (germline): DFQATT, SNEGSKA (reference sequence). DNA for the CDR3: TGCAGTGCTCCTAGAGGGGGCCTGAACACTGAAGCTTTCTTT. Protein sequence: CSAPRGGLNTEAFF.

V is TRBV3-1 and J is TRBJ1-2, with 7 bases aligning to TRBD1. The CDR3 is 15 amino acids. Germline V gene lookup returns CDR1 LGHDT and CDR2 YNNKEL (reference sequence). V lost 1 base and J lost 0; bases outside the gene matches: 2. Written as DNA, the CDR3 is TGTGCCAGCAGCCAAGGGGACAGCGCTAACTATGGCTACACCTTC. Amino acid sequence: CASSQGDSANYGYTF.

The V gene is TRBV7-9, the J gene TRBJ2-3; a weak D match, TRBD2 (6 bases). Trimming took 1 base from V and 2 from J, leaving 13 bases between them. CDR1 SEHNR and CDR2 FQNEAQ come from the germline V gene (reference sequence). The CDR3 covers 16 residues. In DNA form, the CDR3 reads TGTGCCAGCAGCTTAGTGGAGGGAGTTTTCACAGATACGCAGTATTTT. This codes for CASSLVEGVFTDTQYF.

This chain links TRBV18 with TRBJ2-3; 7 nucleotides align to TRBD2. The CDR3 has 16 amino acids. Trimming took 1 base from V and 4 from J; bases not matched to a gene: 8. The germline gives CDR1 KGHSH, CDR2 LQKENI. CDR3 in DNA: TGTGCCAGCTCACCACTCCGCGGGAGTGGTTCAGATACGCAGTATTTT. Its translation is CASSPLRGSGSDTQYF. Variable domain in full (rest from reference TRBV18 and TRBJ2-3): NAGVMQNPRHLVRRRGQEARLRCSPMKGHSHVYWYRQLPEEGLKFMVYLQKENIIDESGMPKERFSAEFPKEGPSILRIQQVVRGDSAAYFCASSPLRGSGSDTQYFGPGTRLTVL.

This rearrangement joins TRBV20-1 to TRBJ2-1, with a tentative D call TRBD2 (6 bases). The CDR3 sequence is 14 residues long. Germline CDR1 and CDR2: DFQATT and SNEGSKA (reference sequence). The V gene lost 3 bases and the J gene lost 4 bases, with 13 bases spanning the gap. The CDR3 loop is CSASSPSEYNEQFF. CDR3 nucleotide sequence: TGCAGTGCTAGTTCGCCTAGCGAATACAATGAGCAGTTCTTC.

This clonotype was seen a few times. V gene TRBV29-1 combines with J gene TRBJ1-2, with 7 bases that match TRBD1. Germline values: CDR1 SQVTM, CDR2 ANQGSEA. V was clipped by 4 bases and J by 0 bases; unmatched bases: 5. The CDR3 runs to 14 residues. CDR3 nucleotide sequence: TGCAGCGTTGCAATGGGACAGACTAACTATGGCTACACCTTC. This codes for CSVAMGQTNYGYTF.

The chain has TRBV7-2 and TRBJ2-1; the match to TRBD2 covers 10 bases. The CDR3 has 18 residues. J was trimmed by 0 bases and V by 5 bases; bases with no gene match: 10. The germline V gene encodes CDR1 SGHTA and CDR2 FQGNSA. The CDR3: CASSPLAGGSSSYNEQFF. CDR3 DNA sequence: TGTGCCAGCAGCCCATTAGCGGGGGGTTCCAGCTCCTACAATGAGCAGTTCTTC.